This T cell receptor (beta chain) was sequenced during a study of cytomegalovirus exposure and HLA in healthy donors. The CDR3 spans 14 residues. The germline CDR1 and CDR2 sequences are SGHRS and YFSETQ. With 5 bases removed from V and 0 bases from J, the gap between germline ends came to 10 bases. Use of 60 Vbeta and 13 Jbeta primers characterized the PCR. Assay used: immunoSEQ multiplex PCR; TCRdb lists only in-frame clones, some missing. The data contain more than 50,000 clones, 71% of them singletons. This TCR was sampled from a man aged 50-59 years in good health and CMV-seropositive. Sequences were obtained from PBMCs. This chain connects TRBV5-1 to TRBJ2-3; tentatively, D is TRBD2 (5 bases). The CDR3 coding sequence is TGCGCCAGCAGAGAGGGCGGGAGCACAGATACGCAGTATTTT. This codes for CASREGGSTDTQYF.